The 2 T cell receptor beta chains listed next were all sequenced from one sample in a study of blood T cell repertoires in COVID-19. TCRdb keeps only in-frame clones here, not all; method: immunoSEQ multiplex PCR. Of 110,000 or so clones detected, 75% to 90% appear once; the ten largest clones hold over 7.5%. The sample comprised peripheral blood. Every receptor here comes from a woman in her thirties or forties with acute or convalescent COVID-19.

The count of this clone is one. The chain combines TRBV30 with TRBJ2-7; D gene ambiguous. V was shortened by 4 bases and J by 2 bases, with 15 bases between the two germline ends. The CDR3 has 14 amino acids. CDR1 and CDR2 from the germline V gene are GTSNPN and SVGIG (reference sequence). CDR3: CAWTEGGYTYEQYF. The CDR3 nucleotides read TGTGCCTGGACCGAAGGCGGATACACCTACGAGCAGTACTTC.

The V call is TRBV7-7, the J call TRBJ1-2; tentative D call: TRBD1 (5 bases). The V end lost 5 bases, the J end lost 5 bases, and 15 bases lay between the germline ends. This CDR3 has 14 residues. Germline V gene lookup returns CDR1 SSHAT and CDR2 FNYEAQ (reference sequence). CDR3 sequence: CASSPRTGGYGYTF. CDR3 sequence (DNA): TGTGCCAGCAGCCCTCGGACGGGGGGTTATGGCTACACCTTC. The full variable domain, with the rest looked up from reference TRBV7-7 and TRBJ1-2, is GAGVSQSPRYKVTKRGQDVTLRCDPISSHATLYWYQQALGQGPEFLTYFNYEAQPDKSGLPSDRFSAERPEGSISTLTIQRTEQRDSAMYRCASSPRTGGYGYTFGSGTRLTVV.